Following are 25 T cell receptor beta chains from one sample sequenced in a study of OX40 agonist ivuxolimab in advanced cancers. TCRdb keeps only in-frame clones here, not all; method: immunoSEQ multiplex PCR. This sample has around 69,000 clones; 85% to 90% occur once, and the top ten carry roughly 6%. The material sequenced was CD4+ or CD8+ T cells sorted from blood, taken in a trial of the OX40 agonist ivuxolimab. These TCRs come from an adult with an advanced solid tumor such as melanoma, head and neck, liver or kidney cancer.

The chain has TRBV7-3 and TRBJ2-1; perhaps TRBD2 as D (5 bases). There are 12 residues in the CDR3. CDR1 and CDR2 (germline): SGHTA, FQGTGA. The V end was cut by 6 bases, the J end by 10 bases, with 13 bases between. The CDR3 DNA sequence: TGTGCCAGCAGTCCATTACGGGGAGAGCAGTTCTTC. Protein: CASSPLRGEQFF.

The chain couples TRBV18 to TRBJ1-5; no firm D call. V lost 4 bases to trimming and J lost 4 bases, with 14 bases between them. The V gene's germline CDR1 is KGHSH and CDR2 LQKENI. The CDR3 loop spans 15 amino acids. In DNA, the CDR3 is TGTGCCAGCTCACTCTACTGGGCGGGAAATCAGCCCCAGCATTTT. Amino acid sequence: CASSLYWAGNQPQHF.

This chain uses TRBV5-1 with TRBJ2-1; either TRBD1 or TRBD2 may supply D (6 bases each). V shed 5 bases and J shed 8 bases, with 29 bases lying between them. The CDR3 sequence is 18 residues long. Looked up from germline, CDR1 is SGHRS and CDR2 is YFSETQ. The CDR3 DNA follows: TGCGCCAGCAGTGCCATGACGAACACCGGGGGCTGGCAGGATGAGCAGTTCTTC. This encodes CASSAMTNTGGWQDEQFF.

The CDR3 loop reads CASSHGPQETQYF. Here the CDR3 DNA reads TGTGCCAGCAGTCACGGGCCCCAAGAGACCCAGTACTTC. The chain is built from TRBV27 and TRBJ2-5; D is unclear. The ends were cut back, 5 bases at V and 1 base at J, with 8 bases in the middle. The germline V gene has CDR1 MNHEY and CDR2 SMNVEV (reference sequence). CDR3 length: 13 residues.

V gene TRBV4-2 combines with J gene TRBJ1-1; D is uncertain. The CDR3 totals 15 residues. Germline V lookup: CDR1 LGHNA, CDR2 YNFKEQ. V shed 0 bases and J shed 4 bases, with 12 bases lying between them. The CDR3 sequence: CASSQEVGISTEAFF. The CDR3 DNA sequence: TGTGCCAGCAGCCAAGAAGTGGGTATAAGCACTGAAGCTTTCTTT.

This rearrangement joins TRBV2 to TRBJ2-2; either TRBD1 or TRBD2 may fit D (6 bases each). The ends were cut back, 8 bases at V and 7 bases at J, with 20 bases in the middle. CDR3 length: 15 residues. CDR1 and CDR2 from the germline V gene are SNHLY and FYNNEI. CDR3 residues: CASWGQRVVNGELFF. In DNA form, the CDR3 reads TGTGCCAGCTGGGGGCAGCGGGTCGTCAACGGGGAGCTGTTTTTT.

The chain employs TRBV28 and TRBJ2-1, with D unclear. The CDR3 loop spans 14 amino acids. Germline CDR1 and CDR2: MDHEN and SYDVKM. Trimming took 3 bases from V and 0 from J, leaving 6 bases between them. CDR3 sequence: CASSFMGSYNEQFF. CDR3 in DNA: TGTGCCAGCAGTTTCATGGGCTCCTACAATGAGCAGTTCTTC. Drawing the rest from reference TRBV28 and TRBJ2-1, the complete variable domain is DVKVTQSSRYLVKRTGEKVFLECVQDMDHENMFWYRQDPGLGLRLIYFSYDVKMKEKGDIPEGYSVSREKKERFSLILESASTNQTSMYLCASSFMGSYNEQFFGPGTRLTVL.

V and J are TRBV15 and TRBJ1-5, with 8 bases that match TRBD1. Germline CDR1 LNHNV, CDR2 YYDKDF (reference sequence). This CDR3 is 15 amino acids long. V was clipped by 5 bases and J by 6 bases; unmatched bases: 9. Here the CDR3 DNA reads TGTGCCACCAGCCCAGACAGGGGAATGCGTCAGCCCCAGCATTTT. This encodes CATSPDRGMRQPQHF.

The V gene is TRBV7-3, the J gene TRBJ2-1; 10 positions match TRBD2. The V segment lost 6 bases and the J segment 2 bases; nucleotides outside the gene matches: 4. Germline assignment: CDR1 SGHTA and CDR2 FQGTGA. The CDR3 contains 15 residues. CDR3 in amino acids: CASSPGLAAYNEQFF. CDR3 nucleotide sequence: TGTGCCAGCAGTCCCGGACTAGCGGCCTACAATGAGCAGTTCTTC.

The chain recombines TRBV27 with TRBJ1-2; TRBD1 agrees at 7 bases. Germline V CDR1 and CDR2: MNHEY, SMNVEV (reference sequence). The CDR3 consists of 15 residues. Germline trimming cut 3 bases from V and 2 bases from J; bases unmatched to any gene: 6. The CDR3 DNA follows: TGTGCCAGCAGTTTGGACCCGGGACAGAACTATGGCTACACCTTC. Translation gives CASSLDPGQNYGYTF.

The rearrangement uses TRBV27 and TRBJ2-5; no definite D call. The CDR3 contains 13 residues. V shed 1 base and J shed 7 bases, with 10 bases lying between them. From germline, CDR1 is MNHEY and CDR2 SMNVEV (reference sequence). DNA of the CDR3: TGTGCCAGCAGTTTATACAGCCGAGGGACCCAGTACTTC. Protein product: CASSLYSRGTQYF.

The chain is built from TRBV5-6 and TRBJ2-7; TRBD2 matches at 14 bases. CDR1 is SGHDT and CDR2 is YYEEEE in the germline V gene. V lost 4 bases, J lost 3 bases, and 6 bases stayed unmatched. The CDR3 contains 16 residues. The CDR3 region is CASSLGLAGGLYEQYF. In DNA, the CDR3 is TGTGCCAGCAGCCTAGGACTAGCGGGGGGTCTCTACGAGCAGTACTTC.

The chain recombines TRBV9 with TRBJ1-1; no reliable D call. Per the germline V gene, CDR1 is SGDLS and CDR2 is YYNGEE. With 4 bases removed from V and 5 bases from J, the gap between germline ends came to 6 bases. The CDR3 runs 11 residues. The CDR3 is CASSPQTEAFF. Here the CDR3 DNA reads TGTGCCAGCAGCCCACAGACTGAAGCTTTCTTT.

This rearrangement joins TRBV6-6 to TRBJ2-7; D possibly corresponds to TRBD1 (5 bases). V shed 2 bases and J shed 0 bases, with 11 bases lying between them. The CDR3 length is 15 residues. The germline gives CDR1 MNHNY, CDR2 SVGAGI (reference sequence). The CDR3, as DNA: TGTGCCAGCAGTTACGGTCGGACAACCTCCTACGAGCAGTACTTC. Translated, it gives CASSYGRTTSYEQYF.

J is TRBJ2-4 and V is TRBV28; 7 bases are shared with TRBD2. From germline, CDR1 is MDHEN and CDR2 SYDVKM. The CDR3 spans 11 residues. J gave up 8 bases and V 10 bases, and 5 bases lay outside the gene matches. The CDR3 DNA reads TGTGCCACCCATGGGGGGGACATTCAGTACTTC. It specifies CATHGGDIQYF.

CDR3 DNA sequence: TGTGCCAGCAGCCATTACCCAGGAGGAGACACTGAAGCTTTCTTT. Translation gives CASSHYPGGDTEAFF. The V and J genes are TRBV7-9 and TRBJ1-1; D gene uncertain. Germline V CDR1 and CDR2: SEHNR, FQNEAQ (reference sequence). V lost 5 bases and J lost 3, with 16 bases in between. The CDR3 spans 15 residues.

This chain links TRBV28 with TRBJ2-2; D unclear. V was trimmed by 3 bases and J by 3 bases, leaving 5 bases between them. Germline V gene lookup returns CDR1 MDHEN and CDR2 SYDVKM. The CDR3 loop spans 13 amino acids. CDR3 bases: TGTGCCAGCAGTTTTAGGTACACCGGGGAGCTGTTTTTT. Encoded protein: CASSFRYTGELFF.

The rearrangement uses TRBV5-6 and TRBJ2-3; D call uncertain. Trimming cost V 6 bases and J 0 bases, with 11 bases left between them. The CDR3 sequence is 14 residues long. From germline, CDR1 is SGHDT and CDR2 YYEEEE. The CDR3 bases are TGTGCCAGCACCACCGACTCGAGCACAGATACGCAGTATTTT. Its protein is CASTTDSSTDTQYF.

A single count supports this clone. The gene calls are TRBV27 and TRBJ1-2; D is unclear. The germline gives CDR1 MNHEY, CDR2 SMNVEV (reference sequence). The CDR3 totals 15 residues. V dropped 2 bases and J dropped 1 base, with 11 bases sitting between them. The CDR3 coding sequence is TGTGCCAGCAGTTTAACGGGCCGGCGTAACTATGGCTACACCTTC. It is translated as CASSLTGRRNYGYTF.

This clone was detected ten times or more. The chain links TRBV4-3 to TRBJ2-1; the D gene is possibly TRBD1 (5 bases). This CDR3 contains 14 residues. Trimming left V 4 bases short and J 9 bases short, with 16 bases between. Germline V gives CDR1 LGHNA, CDR2 YSLEER. The CDR3 DNA is TGCGCCAGCAGCCCAGCGACTGAAAGGGGTGAGCAGTTCTTC. This codes for CASSPATERGEQFF.

This clone is medium-sized in the sample. This chain joins TRBV15 and TRBJ2-6; D is uncertain. The CDR3 has 16 amino acids. V lost 0 bases to trimming and J lost 0 bases, with 6 bases between them. Germline V gives CDR1 LNHNV, CDR2 YYDKDF (reference sequence). The CDR3 bases are TGTGCCACCAGCAGAGATGTGGACTCTGGGGCCAACGTCCTGACTTTC. This translates into CATSRDVDSGANVLTF.

The chain is built from TRBV13 and TRBJ2-1; 11 bases map to TRBD2. The CDR3 has 17 amino acids. Germline V gives CDR1 PRHDT, CDR2 FYEKMQ (reference sequence). Trimming removed 4 bases from V and 2 bases from J; junction bases left unmatched: 7. CDR3 sequence reads: CASSSTSGSFTYNEQFF. CDR3 in DNA: TGTGCCAGCAGCTCCACTAGCGGGAGTTTCACCTACAATGAGCAGTTCTTC.

The chain combines TRBV18 with TRBJ1-1, with no clear D. Germline assignment: CDR1 KGHSH and CDR2 LQKENI. The CDR3 runs 13 residues. V was shortened by 0 bases and J by 2 bases, with 4 bases between the two germline ends. In DNA form, the CDR3 reads TGTGCCAGCTCACCACCAAGTAACACTGAAGCTTTCTTT. It specifies CASSPPSNTEAFF.

The chain is built from TRBV19 and TRBJ1-1; weak D call: TRBD1 (5 bases). The CDR3 runs 13 residues. The germline V gene encodes CDR1 LNHDA and CDR2 SQIVND (reference sequence). V shed 5 bases and J shed 8 bases, with 15 bases lying between them. CDR3 protein: CASSPLGGGEAFF. CDR3 bases: TGTGCCAGTAGTCCACTGGGGGGAGGAGAAGCTTTCTTT.

This chain uses TRBV27 with TRBJ1-6, with D unclear. Deletions cut 0 bases from V and 8 bases from J, with 8 bases between. From germline, CDR1 is MNHEY and CDR2 SMNVEV (reference sequence). CDR3 length: 14 residues. The chain's CDR3 is CASSLSFLDSPLHF. The CDR3 bases are TGTGCCAGCAGTTTATCGTTTCTAGATTCACCCCTCCACTTT.